These 25 T cell receptor beta chains were all obtained from the same sample, sequenced in a study of blood T cell repertoires in COVID-19. Profiling relied on immunoSEQ multiplex PCR, and the TCRdb table lists in-frame clones only, not all of them. The sample lists 200,000 to 250,000 clones, around 89% occurring once. Sequencing input: peripheral blood. These receptors were collected from a man in his thirties or forties with COVID-19, enrolled during active disease.

The sample holds one count of this clone. The chain uses TRBV6-5 and TRBJ1-4; TRBD1 might be the D (5 bases). The CDR3 totals 14 residues. From germline, CDR1 is MNHEY and CDR2 SVGAGI. Deletions cut 0 bases from V and 8 bases from J, with 10 bases between. The CDR3 DNA reads TGTGCCAGCAGTTACTCCGCAGGGTGGGAAAAACTGTTTTTT. Translating it yields CASSYSAGWEKLFF.

This chain links TRBV29-1 with TRBJ1-4, with 7 bases aligning to TRBD1. Per germline, CDR1 SQVTM and CDR2 ANQGSEA. V was pared by 4 bases and J by 8 bases, with 7 bases of the junction left unmatched. The CDR3 sequence is 13 residues long. The DNA of the CDR3 is TGCAGCGTTGGGACAGGCGAAGGCGAAAAACTGTTTTTT. Translated: CSVGTGEGEKLFF.

The V and J genes are TRBV25-1 and TRBJ1-1; D gene ambiguous. The CDR3 is 15 amino acids. Germline CDR1 is MGHDK and CDR2 is SYGVNS. V was clipped by 5 bases and J by 0 bases, with 13 bases between them. This CDR3 reads CASSSWAGMNTEAFF. The CDR3 DNA reads TGTGCCAGCAGTTCTTGGGCAGGCATGAACACTGAAGCTTTCTTT.

The rearrangement joins TRBV28 to TRBJ1-2; D is uncertain. The CDR3 extends over 14 amino acids. The V gene lost 8 bases and the J gene lost 6 bases, with 19 bases spanning the gap. The germline gives CDR1 MDHEN, CDR2 SYDVKM. Here the CDR3 reads CASRLTGEGHGYTF. CDR3 in DNA: TGTGCCAGCCGCCTTACCGGGGAAGGACATGGCTACACCTTC.

The J gene is TRBJ1-1, the V gene TRBV24-1, with D perhaps matching TRBD1 (6 bases). V dropped 5 bases and J dropped 5 bases, with 11 bases sitting between them. Germline lookup yields CDR1 KGHDR and CDR2 SFDVKD. This CDR3 contains 13 residues. The CDR3: CATSAQGRTEAFF. CDR3 sequence (DNA): TGTGCCACCAGTGCACAGGGTCGGACTGAAGCTTTCTTT.

This rearrangement joins TRBV19 to TRBJ1-5, with 7 nucleotides matching TRBD1. The CDR3 extends over 14 amino acids. In germline, CDR1 is LNHDA, CDR2 SQIVND (reference sequence). The J segment lost 3 bases and the V segment lost 7 bases, leaving 6 bases of the junction unmatched. The CDR3 loop is CASKDRALNQPQHF. DNA for the CDR3: TGTGCCAGTAAAGACAGGGCCCTCAATCAGCCCCAGCATTTT. The whole variable domain, filled in from reference TRBV19 and TRBJ1-5, reads DGGITQSPKYLFRKEGQNVTLSCEQNLNHDAMYWYRQDPGQGLRLIYYSQIVNDFQKGDIAEGYSVSREKKESFPLTVTSAQKNPTAFYLCASKDRALNQPQHFGDGTRLSIL.

This clone was detected once. This chain connects TRBV7-9 to TRBJ2-2; 11 bases match TRBD2. Germline CDR1 and CDR2: SEHNR and FQNEAQ (reference sequence). This CDR3 region has 19 residues. V lost 1 base, J lost 0 bases, and 7 bases stayed unmatched. The CDR3 bases are TGTGCCAGCAGCTTAGTCAGTAAGGGACTAGCGGCGAACACCGGGGAGCTGTTTTTT. Its translation: CASSLVSKGLAANTGELFF.

V usage is TRBV9 and J usage is TRBJ2-3, with TRBD2 matching over 9 bases. Trimming took 0 bases from V and 4 from J; bases not matched to a gene: 3. The CDR3 is made up of 15 amino acids. CDR1 and CDR2 from the germline V gene are SGDLS and YYNGEE. The CDR3 DNA sequence: TGTGCCAGCAGCGTAGCCGGACTAGCGCCAGATACGCAGTATTTT. This sequence encodes CASSVAGLAPDTQYF.

The rearrangement links TRBV6-5 to TRBJ1-5, with 10 bases lining up with TRBD1. The germline V gene encodes CDR1 MNHEY and CDR2 SVGAGI. J lost 4 bases, V lost 8 bases, and 8 bases had no gene match. This CDR3 has 15 amino acids. CDR3 in amino acids: CASGLDRGNNQPQHF. The CDR3 DNA reads TGTGCCAGCGGGTTGGACAGGGGGAATAATCAGCCCCAGCATTTT.

CDR3 nucleotide sequence: TGTGCCAGCAGCTTAACATTCGGAGGGGTCAATGAGCAGTTCTTC. Amino acids: CASSLTFGGVNEQFF. The chain uses TRBV7-3 and TRBJ2-1; a weak D match, TRBD2 (6 bases). Per the germline V gene, CDR1 is SGHTA and CDR2 is FQGTGA. This CDR3 is 15 amino acids long. V gave up 0 bases and J gave up 6 bases, with 12 bases separating them.

The J gene is TRBJ1-6, the V gene TRBV30; D ambiguous. Germline values: CDR1 GTSNPN, CDR2 SVGIG (reference sequence). Trimming pared 2 bases from V and 5 bases from J, leaving 13 bases between. The CDR3 sequence is 15 residues long. The CDR3 DNA is TGTGCCTGGAGTCCCGGCGGGAGTCATAATTCACCCCTCCACTTT. Translated, it gives CAWSPGGSHNSPLHF.

CDR3 residues: CASSRTGQIGDYGYTF. CDR3 in DNA: TGTGCCAGCAGCAGAACGGGACAGATCGGTGACTATGGCTACACCTTC. V and J are TRBV7-8 and TRBJ1-2, with 7 bases fitting TRBD1. The germline V gene encodes CDR1 SGHVS and CDR2 FQNEAQ. The CDR3 is 16 residues long. Trimming removed 5 bases from V and 3 bases from J; junction bases left unmatched: 12.

This sequence joins TRBV4-1 and TRBJ2-1, with D uncertain. Trimming took off 6 bases at V and 7 bases at J, with 10 bases between the two ends. CDR1 is MGHRA and CDR2 is YSYEKL in the germline V gene. This CDR3 is 12 amino acids long. For the CDR3, the DNA is TGCGCCAGCAGTCGTGAGTCTAATGAGCAGTTCTTC. Translation: CASSRESNEQFF.

The chain has TRBV7-9 and TRBJ2-5; D perhaps matches TRBD2 (5 bases). The closer fit of TRBJ2-7 to the DNA end suggests the J call may be wrong. The germline V gene has CDR1 SEHNR and CDR2 FQNEAQ (reference sequence). This CDR3 region has 12 residues. CDR3 bases: TGTGCCAGCAGCTTCGGACTCTACGAGCAGTACTTC. This encodes CASSFGLYEQYF.

This clone has just a few counts. This chain connects TRBV5-1 to TRBJ1-3; no clear D gene. Germline V gives CDR1 SGHRS, CDR2 YFSETQ. V was clipped by 5 bases and J by 0 bases, with 12 bases between them. The CDR3 covers 15 residues. The CDR3 reads CASRDLPSSGNTIYF. The CDR3, as DNA: TGCGCCAGCAGAGATCTCCCTAGCTCTGGAAACACCATATATTTT.

The chain carries TRBV7-2 and TRBJ2-7, with D unresolved. V was clipped by 3 bases and J by 2 bases, with 11 bases between them. CDR3 size: 14 residues. Germline loops: CDR1 SGHTA, CDR2 FQGNSA. In nucleotides, the CDR3 is TGTGCCAGCAGCTTTGGAGACGGTACCTACGAGCAGTACTTC. It translates to CASSFGDGTYEQYF.

The J gene is TRBJ1-6, the V gene TRBV18; D possibly corresponds to TRBD1 (5 bases). Germline values: CDR1 KGHSH, CDR2 LQKENI. The germline V and J ends were trimmed by 3 bases and 10 bases, with 13 bases remaining between them. The CDR3 runs 14 residues. The CDR3 loop is CASSPSQGQSPLHF. CDR3 DNA sequence: TGTGCCAGCTCACCGTCCCAGGGTCAATCACCCCTCCACTTT.

This chain joins TRBV19 and TRBJ2-3, with D possibly matching TRBD2 (6 bases). V dropped 7 bases and J dropped 0 bases, with 11 bases sitting between them. The CDR3 consists of 14 residues. Germline V gene sequence: CDR1 LNHDA, CDR2 SQIVND (reference sequence). The CDR3 nucleotides are TGTGCCAGTACATGGGGGACTAGCACAGATACGCAGTATTTT. Translation: CASTWGTSTDTQYF.

Turning to this clone: The same CDR3 arises from other DNA sequences in this sample as well. This chain connects TRBV2 to TRBJ1-5; no firm D call. Germline V lookup: CDR1 SNHLY, CDR2 FYNNEI. The CDR3 runs 12 residues. V was pared by 3 bases and J by 5 bases, with 5 bases between. CDR3 protein: CASSDVYQPQHF. Here the CDR3 DNA reads TGTGCCAGCAGTGATGTCTATCAGCCCCAGCATTTT.

J is TRBJ1-1 and V is TRBV5-1, with D perhaps TRBD1 (6 bases). V was cut by 4 bases and J by 3 bases, with 22 bases left in between. CDR1 and CDR2 (germline): SGHRS, YFSETQ. The CDR3 loop spans 17 amino acids. The CDR3 nucleotides are TGCGCCAGCAGCCCGACCGGGACAACTAGGGTATACACTGAAGCTTTCTTT. Translating gives CASSPTGTTRVYTEAFF.

The chain uses TRBV28 and TRBJ2-7; the D gene is possibly TRBD2 (5 bases). Deletions cut 9 bases from V and 3 bases from J, with 18 bases between. This CDR3 is 14 amino acids long. Germline values: CDR1 MDHEN, CDR2 SYDVKM. The DNA of the CDR3 is TGTGCCAGTCGGGGTACCTCCGATGTCTACGAGCAGTACTTC. This encodes CASRGTSDVYEQYF.

V usage is TRBV9 and J usage is TRBJ2-7; D is possibly TRBD1 (5 bases). The germline V and J ends were trimmed by 4 bases and 2 bases, with 16 bases remaining between them. The CDR3 contains 15 residues. In germline, CDR1 is SGDLS, CDR2 YYNGEE. The CDR3 DNA reads as TGTGCCAGCAGCCTAATGCAAGGGGCCACCTACGAGCAGTACTTC. This translates into CASSLMQGATYEQYF.

V gene TRBV6-1 combines with J gene TRBJ1-5; a weak D match, TRBD1 (5 bases). V dropped 0 bases and J dropped 7 bases, with 13 bases sitting between them. Germline lookup yields CDR1 MNHNS and CDR2 SASEGT. The CDR3 length is 15 residues. CDR3 nucleotides: TGTGCCAGCAGTGAAGCAGGGCAGGGCTGGCAGCCCCAGCATTTT. Translation gives CASSEAGQGWQPQHF.

This rearrangement joins TRBV7-8 to TRBJ1-2; TRBD1 is a possible D gene (5 bases). Trimming cost V 6 bases and J 8 bases, with 22 bases left between them. Per germline, CDR1 SGHVS and CDR2 FQNEAQ. This CDR3 has 15 residues. The CDR3 region is CASSQLAGPGGGYTF. CDR3 bases: TGTGCCAGCAGTCAATTGGCGGGGCCCGGAGGGGGCTACACCTTC.

The chain has TRBV15 and TRBJ1-3; D may be TRBD1 (6 bases). From germline, CDR1 is LNHNV and CDR2 YYDKDF (reference sequence). This CDR3 is built from 14 residues. V shed 5 bases and J shed 9 bases, with 17 bases lying between them. The CDR3 is CATSPGAAPATIYF. CDR3 nucleotide sequence: TGTGCCACCAGCCCAGGGGCGGCTCCGGCCACCATATATTTT.